This T cell receptor (beta chain) originates from a study of cytomegalovirus exposure and HLA in healthy donors. The study's findings and limits: Cytomegalovirus association was assigned to about 150 TCR beta chains.

In its sample, this clone was seen once. Its antigen remains unknown. PCR primers comprised 60 Vbeta and 13 Jbeta primers. Per the study methods: Unique TCR beta chains totaled approximately 83 million in a later count, with about 11 million of them shared. Sequencing used immunoSEQ multiplex PCR; TCRdb keeps in-frame clones, though not all of them. Clone size and the V and J calls come from that table; the DNA yielded D and trimming. This table holds some 110,000 clones, around 84% found once. Germline lookup yields CDR1 MNHEY and CDR2 SMNVEV (reference sequence). V was pared by 7 bases and J by 2 bases, with 3 bases of the junction left unmatched. The CDR3 is 14 amino acids.

The clonotype comes from a man aged 30 to 39 in good health and CMV-seronegative. The chain employs TRBV27 and TRBJ1-3; 9 bases align to TRBD1. Input material: PBMCs. The CDR3 coding sequence is TGTGCCAGCATGCGACAGGGGGCTGGAAACACCATATATTTT. Encoded protein: CASMRQGAGNTIYF.